These 6 T cell receptor beta chains were sequenced from one sample in a study of shared clonotypes between healthy human individuals. Clones were read by immunoSEQ multiplex PCR, and TCRdb kept only the in-frame ones, dropping some. In the table there are roughly 2,000,000 clones, over 85% of which are singletons. Naive CD8 populations comprised CD45RO-negative cells positively selected for CCR7, excluding terminally differentiated effector memory CD45RA+ cells. Material for sequencing was naive CD8+ T cells sorted from blood. The receptor set was obtained from a man between 18 and 29 years old in good health.

The chain employs TRBV6-1 and TRBJ2-7, with D uncertain. Germline V gives CDR1 MNHNS, CDR2 SASEGT. CDR3 length: 13 amino acids. The V and J ends lost 2 bases and 2 bases respectively, with 7 bases between them. The CDR3 bases are TGTGCCAGCAGTGAATGGCAGCCCTACGAGCAGTACTTC. This translates into CASSEWQPYEQYF.

The genes are TRBV6-6 and TRBJ2-7, with D perhaps matching TRBD1 (5 bases). V was cut by 2 bases and J by 2 bases, with 13 bases left in between. CDR3 size: 15 residues. Germline V gene lookup returns CDR1 MNHNY and CDR2 SVGAGI (reference sequence). The CDR3 region is CASSYHDRDTYEQYF. The CDR3 DNA follows: TGTGCCAGCAGTTACCACGACAGAGATACCTACGAGCAGTACTTC.

The chain has TRBV9 and TRBJ2-2; 16 positions agree with TRBD2. The CDR3 contains 20 residues. The junction had 9 bases not matched to a gene; V was cut back by 3 bases and J by 1 base. Per germline, CDR1 SGDLS and CDR2 YYNGEE. The CDR3 nucleotides are TGTGCCAGCAGCGGTCCCGGGACTAGCGGGAGGGAATTGAACACCGGGGAGCTGTTTTTT. It yields the protein CASSGPGTSGRELNTGELFF.

The V gene is TRBV7-2, the J gene TRBJ2-7; 11 bases align to TRBD2. The length of the CDR3 is 17 residues. The V and J ends lost 1 base and 0 bases, in that order; junction bases with no gene match: 5. CDR1 SGHTA and CDR2 FQGNSA come from the germline V gene. The CDR3 loop is CASSLGLAGGPSYEQYF. Written as DNA, the CDR3 is TGTGCCAGCAGCTTAGGTCTAGCGGGAGGCCCCTCCTACGAGCAGTACTTC.

Note on this clone: One junction end does not reproduce the germline sequence, and a read error may be involved. The chain couples TRBV7-7 to TRBJ2-1, with 12 bases matching TRBD2. The CDR3 loop spans 17 amino acids. Per germline, CDR1 SSHAT and CDR2 FNYEAQ (reference sequence). The DNA for the CDR3 is TGTGCTAGCAGCTTAGCGCTGGGACTAGCGGGCTACAATGAGCAGTTCTTC. Translation: CASSLALGLAGYNEQFF. Combining the CDR3 with reference TRBV7-7 and TRBJ2-1 gives the whole variable domain GAGVSQSPRYKVTKRGQDVTLRCDPISSHATLYWYQQALGQGPEFLTYFNYEAQPDKSGLPSDRFSAERPEGSISTLTIQRTEQRDSAMYRCASSLALGLAGYNEQFFGPGTRLTVL.

The chain has TRBV29-1 and TRBJ2-3; 10 positions match TRBD2. The CDR3 extends over 15 amino acids. Germline V gene sequence: CDR1 SQVTM, CDR2 ANQGSEA. Trimming at V came to 4 bases and at J to 7 bases, leaving 11 bases not matched to a gene. The DNA for the CDR3 is TGCAGCGTTGGAGCGGGAGGGCCTTCGGGTTATACGCAGTATTTT. Its protein is CSVGAGGPSGYTQYF.